These 32 T cell receptor beta chains came from one sample sequenced in a study of Ad26.COV2.S vaccination and SARS-CoV-2 variants. As to treatment: 15 to 20 received Ad26.COV2.S at low or high dose, single or two shots; about 5 received placebo; per-sample allocation not given. Sampling occurred on day 63 after the first vaccine or placebo injection. TCRdb keeps only in-frame clones here, not all; method: immunoSEQ multiplex PCR. Here the sample spans about 500,000 clones, 80% to 90% being singletons. The input for sequencing was peripheral blood, taken in a trial of Ad26.COV2.S vaccine versus placebo. Receptors were obtained from a person between 18 and 60 years old who received the Ad26.COV2.S COVID-19 vaccine or a placebo.

This rearrangement joins TRBV4-1 to TRBJ1-1; 8 bases map to TRBD1. The CDR3 is 16 amino acids. CDR1 is MGHRA and CDR2 is YSYEKL in the germline V gene. Germline trimming cut 0 bases from V and 5 bases from J; bases unmatched to any gene: 8. CDR3 coding DNA: TGCGCCAGCAGCCAAGATACCGGGACAGGAGGAACTGAAGCTTTCTTT. This encodes CASSQDTGTGGTEAFF.

The sample holds a few counts of this clone. This chain uses TRBV13 with TRBJ1-1, with unresolved D. The germline gives CDR1 PRHDT, CDR2 FYEKMQ (reference sequence). Trimming took off 5 bases at V and 0 bases at J, with 13 bases between the two ends. The CDR3 loop spans 15 amino acids. The CDR3 reads CASSDQGKLNTEAFF. The CDR3 coding sequence is TGTGCCAGCAGCGACCAAGGGAAGCTGAACACTGAAGCTTTCTTT.

The V and J genes are TRBV5-1 and TRBJ2-5, with TRBD1 identical over 7 bases. In germline, CDR1 is SGHRS, CDR2 YFSETQ. V trimming: 4 bases; J trimming: 1 base; junction bases outside the gene matches: 4. This CDR3 has 14 residues. The CDR3 region has the DNA TGCGCCAGCAGCGAGGGACAGATCCAAGAGACCCAGTACTTC. The encoded protein is CASSEGQIQETQYF.

The V call is TRBV3-1 (or the pseudogene TRBV3-2), the J call TRBJ1-1, with D possibly being TRBD1 (6 bases). Germline CDR1 reads LGHDT; CDR2 reads YNNKEL (reference sequence). V lost 1 base to trimming and J lost 5 bases, with 17 bases between them. The CDR3 runs to 16 residues. CDR3: CASSQGNRQVWTEAFF. The CDR3 DNA reads as TGTGCCAGCAGCCAAGGGAACCGACAGGTATGGACTGAAGCTTTCTTT.

This chain links TRBV19 with TRBJ1-5, with a tentative D call TRBD1 (5 bases). This CDR3 region has 15 residues. With 3 bases removed from V and 3 bases from J, the gap between germline ends came to 12 bases. Germline V CDR1 and CDR2: LNHDA, SQIVND (reference sequence). The CDR3 DNA is TGTGCCAGTAGTATTTTTGGCAGGGACAATCAGCCCCAGCATTTT. It codes for CASSIFGRDNQPQHF.

This sequence joins TRBV5-6 and TRBJ2-7; D gene uncertain. In germline, CDR1 is SGHDT, CDR2 YYEEEE. V lost 0 bases and J lost 3, with 4 bases in between. CDR3 length: 12 amino acids. The CDR3 sequence: CASSLARYEQYF. The DNA of the CDR3 is TGTGCCAGCAGCTTGGCCCGCTACGAGCAGTACTTC.

This sequence joins TRBV13 and TRBJ1-6, with TRBD1 matching 8 bases. Losses at the gene ends were 0 bases for V and 9 bases for J; bases not matched to a gene: 7. The germline CDR1 and CDR2 sequences are PRHDT and FYEKMQ (reference sequence). CDR3 length equals 16 residues. The CDR3 nucleotides are TGTGCCAGCAGCTTAGGCCCGACAGGGGCTTTTTCACCCCTCCACTTT. Amino acid sequence: CASSLGPTGAFSPLHF.

The chain employs TRBV5-1 and TRBJ2-3, with 14 bases identical to TRBD2. Trimming cost V 0 bases and J 1 base; bases outside gene matches: 4. The CDR3 has 18 amino acids. From germline, CDR1 is SGHRS and CDR2 YFSETQ. The CDR3 is CASSLAGTSGSRTDTQYF. Here the CDR3 DNA reads TGCGCCAGCAGCTTGGCTGGGACTAGCGGGAGTCGCACAGATACGCAGTATTTT.

This chain joins TRBV7-2 and TRBJ2-1; D gene ambiguous. In germline, CDR1 is SGHTA, CDR2 FQGNSA. This CDR3 spans 13 amino acids. Trimming pared 2 bases from V and 8 bases from J, leaving 10 bases between. The CDR3 nucleotides are TGTGCCAGCAGCTTATCCCCCGCGCATGAGCAGTTCTTC. Residues: CASSLSPAHEQFF.

The chain is built from TRBV5-1 and TRBJ1-3; 9 bases agree with TRBD1. Germline V gene lookup returns CDR1 SGHRS and CDR2 YFSETQ. CDR3 size: 16 residues. The trim removed 4 bases at V and 2 bases at J, leaving 7 bases unmatched. The CDR3 region is CASSTGQGLPGNTIYF. As DNA, the CDR3 is TGCGCCAGCAGCACGGGACAGGGATTACCTGGAAACACCATATATTTT. Using reference TRBV5-1 and TRBJ1-3 for the parts outside the CDR3, the full variable domain is KAGVTQTPRYLIKTRGQQVTLSCSPISGHRSVSWYQQTPGQGLQFLFEYFSETQRNKGNFPGRFSGRQFSNSRSEMNVSTLELGDSALYLCASSTGQGLPGNTIYFGEGSWLTVV.

The CDR3 protein is CASSAYSGSYEQYF. CDR3 sequence (DNA): TGTGCCAGCAGCGCCTATAGTGGGTCTTACGAGCAGTACTTC. This rearrangement joins TRBV9 to TRBJ2-7; the D is unclear. V lost 3 bases to trimming and J lost 4 bases, with 14 bases between them. Germline V gene data show CDR1 as SGDLS and CDR2 as YYNGEE. This CDR3 is built from 14 residues.

The rearrangement links TRBV7-9 to TRBJ2-1; D may match TRBD1 or TRBD2 (5 bases each). Trimming removed 4 bases at V and 5 bases at J, with 21 bases between. The CDR3 is 17 amino acids. Germline V CDR1 and CDR2: SEHNR, FQNEAQ (reference sequence). The CDR3 nucleotides read TGTGCCAGCAGCTCTCCCGACAGCGGCCAGAGGGACAATGAGCAGTTCTTC. Its translation is CASSSPDSGQRDNEQFF.

V usage is TRBV3-1 (or the pseudogene TRBV3-2) and J usage is TRBJ2-3, with D perhaps matching TRBD1 (5 bases). Germline V lookup: CDR1 LGHDT, CDR2 YNNKEL (reference sequence). The V and J ends lost 0 bases and 7 bases respectively, with 8 bases between them. The CDR3 spans 13 residues. The CDR3, as DNA: TGTGCCAGCAGCCAAGAAAGGGGCAATACGCAGTATTTT. Protein product: CASSQERGNTQYF.

The chain uses TRBV6-5 and TRBJ1-1; TRBD1 matches at 9 bases. This CDR3 has 14 residues. The V and J ends lost 4 bases and 5 bases, in that order; junction bases with no gene match: 5. Germline CDR1 and CDR2: MNHEY and SVGAGI. The CDR3 sequence: CASSSGTGWTEAFF. The CDR3 DNA reads as TGTGCCAGCAGTTCCGGGACAGGGTGGACTGAAGCTTTCTTT.

This chain links TRBV21-1 with TRBJ2-2; the table's D call, TRBD2, was not checked against the DNA. TRBV21-1 is flagged as a pseudogene. There are 20 residues in the CDR3. For the CDR3, the DNA is TGTGCCAGCAGCAAAGGGATAAGGGGGACTACCCAATTGAACACCGGGGAGCTGTTTTTT. Protein sequence: CASSKGIRGTTQLNTGELFF.

This chain uses TRBV5-1 with TRBJ2-7; 9 bases fit TRBD1. V was clipped by 4 bases and J by 2 bases; unmatched bases: 13. The germline CDR1 and CDR2 sequences are SGHRS and YFSETQ. CDR3 length: 17 amino acids. The CDR3 coding sequence is TGCGCCAGCAGCCTGACGTACCGGGACAGGGTTACCTACGAGCAGTACTTC. This codes for CASSLTYRDRVTYEQYF.

The V gene is TRBV15, the J gene TRBJ1-6; a possible D gene is TRBD1 (5 bases). V was clipped by 0 bases and J by 10 bases, with 13 bases between them. This CDR3 has 15 residues. Germline assignment: CDR1 LNHNV and CDR2 YYDKDF (reference sequence). For the CDR3, the DNA is TGTGCCACCAGCAGAGATTCGGGGGTAGGCTCACCCCTCCACTTT. Encoded protein: CATSRDSGVGSPLHF.

CDR3 sequence reads: CASSRQGSGNTIYF. As DNA, the CDR3 is TGCGCCAGCAGTAGACAGGGCTCTGGAAACACCATATATTTT. The rearrangement links TRBV5-1 to TRBJ1-3, with 7 bases that match TRBD1. J gave up 0 bases and V 5 bases, and 2 bases lay outside the gene matches. The germline gives CDR1 SGHRS, CDR2 YFSETQ. This CDR3 comprises 14 residues.

The genes are TRBV28 and TRBJ2-7; 8 nucleotides match TRBD2. Germline V gene data show CDR1 as MDHEN and CDR2 as SYDVKM. V lost 5 bases and J lost 1; bases outside the gene matches: 7. The CDR3 runs 15 residues. The DNA of the CDR3 is TGTGCCAGCAGTCCCTTAGCGGGACCATCCTACGAGCAGTACTTC. Its translation: CASSPLAGPSYEQYF.

This sequence joins TRBV24-1 and TRBJ1-4; 8 nucleotides agree with TRBD1. After removal of 4 bases from V and 8 bases from J, the junction contained 2 bases not matched to a gene. Germline-derived CDR1 and CDR2 are KGHDR and SFDVKD. This CDR3 comprises 13 residues. The CDR3, as DNA: TGTGCCACCAGTGACCGGACAGGGGAAAAACTGTTTTTT. Translated, it gives CATSDRTGEKLFF.

V gene TRBV7-2 combines with J gene TRBJ1-3; D unresolved. Trimming pared 0 bases from V and 2 bases from J, leaving 11 bases between. The CDR3 is 16 amino acids. In germline, CDR1 is SGHTA, CDR2 FQGNSA. The CDR3 protein is CASSLAPLRAGNTIYF. CDR3 nucleotides: TGTGCCAGCAGCTTAGCTCCCCTTAGGGCTGGAAACACCATATATTTT.

In this sample, this clone turned up once. J is TRBJ2-1 and V is TRBV5-6; D perhaps matches TRBD2 (5 bases). Trimming stripped 1 base from V and 6 bases from J, with 17 bases between. CDR3 length: 16 amino acids. Looked up from germline, CDR1 is SGHDT and CDR2 is YYEEEE. The CDR3 loop reads CASSLNHWTGINEQFF. The CDR3, as DNA: TGTGCCAGCAGCTTGAATCATTGGACGGGGATCAATGAGCAGTTCTTC.

This chain links TRBV30 with TRBJ1-4; D not certain. Trimming took 5 bases from V and 0 from J, leaving 7 bases between them. Germline V gene data show CDR1 as GTSNPN and CDR2 as SVGIG (reference sequence). The CDR3 runs to 13 residues. The CDR3 is CAWARSTNEKLFF. The CDR3 DNA is TGTGCCTGGGCCAGGTCAACTAATGAAAAACTGTTTTTT.

This clone was detected only a few times. The gene calls are TRBV5-1 and TRBJ1-2, with 8 bases identical to TRBD1. CDR1 and CDR2 (germline): SGHRS, YFSETQ. This CDR3 is 17 amino acids long. V was clipped by 0 bases and J by 6 bases; unmatched bases: 13. The CDR3 DNA follows: TGCGCCAGCAGCTTGGCGGTCGGGGCACAGGGGGAAAATGGCTACACCTTC. It translates to CASSLAVGAQGENGYTF.

CDR3 in amino acids: CAISDGLARAEQFF. The DNA for the CDR3 is TGTGCCATCAGTGATGGGCTAGCGAGGGCTGAGCAGTTCTTC. The chain employs TRBV10-3 and TRBJ2-1; the D gene is possibly TRBD2 (6 bases). V was trimmed by 3 bases and J by 9 bases, leaving 15 bases between them. Germline lookup yields CDR1 ENHRY and CDR2 SYGVKD. The CDR3 spans 14 residues.

The chain joins TRBV4-1 to TRBJ1-6; D not resolved. The CDR3 contains 15 residues. Trimming cost V 5 bases and J 7 bases, with 15 bases left between them. Germline V gene lookup returns CDR1 MGHRA and CDR2 YSYEKL. The DNA of the CDR3 is TGCGCCAGCAGCTTATGGGGAGATGAGAATTCACCCCTCCACTTT. As protein: CASSLWGDENSPLHF.

The table lists this clone with a count of one. The rearrangement uses TRBV6-2 or TRBV6-3 and TRBJ1-1, with a possible D match to TRBD1 (5 bases). The germline CDR1 and CDR2 sequences are MNHEY and SVGEGT. Between the trimmed V and J ends, which lost 6 bases and 8 bases, there was a span of 19 bases. The CDR3 is 14 residues long. CDR3 loop: CASSPVQIGTEAFF. In nucleotides, the CDR3 is TGTGCCAGCAGCCCCGTCCAAATTGGGACCGAAGCTTTCTTT.

This clone was recorded a few times. V is TRBV28 and J is TRBJ1-5; D is undetermined. This CDR3 is built from 15 residues. The germline V gene has CDR1 MDHEN and CDR2 SYDVKM. Trimming removed 11 bases from V and 1 base from J, with 18 bases in between. DNA for the CDR3: TGTGCCTCCATCAGAGATCGGGGAAGCAATCAGCCCCAGCATTTT. Residues: CASIRDRGSNQPQHF.

The V gene is TRBV4-3, the J gene TRBJ1-4; no reliable D call. Germline CDR1 and CDR2: LGHNA and YSLEER. Trimming took off 0 bases at V and 7 bases at J, with 9 bases between the two ends. The length of the CDR3 is 14 residues. In nucleotides, the CDR3 is TGCGCCAGCAGCCAAGAGAGATGGAGTGAAAAACTGTTTTTT. Amino acid sequence: CASSQERWSEKLFF.

This chain joins TRBV7-2 and TRBJ1-1; D may be TRBD1 (5 bases). Germline loops: CDR1 SGHTA, CDR2 FQGNSA. There are 15 residues in the CDR3. Deletions cut 1 base from V and 4 bases from J, with 13 bases between. In nucleotides, the CDR3 is TGTGCCAGCAGCTTAGTCGGGGGATCGGGCACTGAAGCTTTCTTT. It yields the protein CASSLVGGSGTEAFF.

The V and J genes are TRBV9 and TRBJ1-3, with D unclear. Germline assignment: CDR1 SGDLS and CDR2 YYNGEE. The CDR3 is made up of 15 amino acids. Trimming cost V 3 bases and J 1 base, with 11 bases left between them. The chain's CDR3 is CASSDGRISGNTIYF. In DNA form, the CDR3 reads TGTGCCAGCAGCGATGGGCGGATTTCTGGAAACACCATATATTTT.

V is TRBV6-2 or TRBV6-3 and J is TRBJ2-1; the match to TRBD1 covers 11 bases. CDR3 length: 16 residues. Trimming at V came to 0 bases and at J to 6 bases, leaving 4 bases not matched to a gene. Per germline, CDR1 MNHEY and CDR2 SVGEGT. The CDR3 coding sequence is TGTGCCAGCAGTTACTCCTGGGACAGGGGGGGCAATGAGCAGTTCTTC. Amino acid sequence: CASSYSWDRGGNEQFF.